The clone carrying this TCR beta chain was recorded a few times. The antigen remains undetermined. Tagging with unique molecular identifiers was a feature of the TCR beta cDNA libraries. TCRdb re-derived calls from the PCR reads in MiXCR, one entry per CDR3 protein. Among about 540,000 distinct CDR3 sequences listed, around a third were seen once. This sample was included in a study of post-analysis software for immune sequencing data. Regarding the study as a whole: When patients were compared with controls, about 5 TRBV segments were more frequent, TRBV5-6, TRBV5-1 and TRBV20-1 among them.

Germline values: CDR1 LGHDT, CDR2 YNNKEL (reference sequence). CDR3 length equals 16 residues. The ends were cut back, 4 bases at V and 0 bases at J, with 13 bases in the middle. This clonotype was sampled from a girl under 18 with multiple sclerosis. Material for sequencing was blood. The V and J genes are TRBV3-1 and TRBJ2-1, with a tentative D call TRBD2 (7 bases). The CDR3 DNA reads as TGTGCCAGCAGCCTTGCGGGGGCCCTCTCCTACAATGAGCAGTTCTTC. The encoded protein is CASSLAGALSYNEQFF.